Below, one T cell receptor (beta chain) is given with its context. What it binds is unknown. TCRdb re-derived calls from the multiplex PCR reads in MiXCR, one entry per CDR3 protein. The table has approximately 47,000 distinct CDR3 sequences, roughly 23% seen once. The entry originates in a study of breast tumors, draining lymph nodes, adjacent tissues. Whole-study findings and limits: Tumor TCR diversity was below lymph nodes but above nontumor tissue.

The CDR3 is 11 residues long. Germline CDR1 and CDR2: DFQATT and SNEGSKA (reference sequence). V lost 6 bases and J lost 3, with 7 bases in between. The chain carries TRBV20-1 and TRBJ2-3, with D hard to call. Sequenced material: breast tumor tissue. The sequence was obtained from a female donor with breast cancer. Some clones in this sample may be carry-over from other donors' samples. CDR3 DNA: TGCAGTGCCCCGTTAACAGATACGCAGTATTTT. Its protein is CSAPLTDTQYF.